A selection of T cell receptor beta chains follows, all from one sample in a study of control samples from healthy donors and cancer patients. The protocol was immunoSEQ multiplex PCR, while the TCRdb copy is restricted to in-frame clones and leaves out a portion. The data show about 130,000 clones, roughly 95% seen once. Sequenced input: blood. Every receptor here comes from a young man in good health. Both conserved end residues are part of each CDR3.

>TRBV7-9|15
CASSATTPGGTEAFF
>TRBV5-6|14
CASRPGGRTTEAFF
>TRBV7-9|14
CASSLTWEGSPLHF
>TRBV3-1/TRBV3-2|17
CASSQEGAGTGAEKLFF
>TRBV7-9|19
CASSWGLQGGLVSNYGYTF
>TRBV10-3|14
CAISSRGTNQPQHF
>TRBV29-1|15
CSVEGLRENTGELFF
>TRBV5-5|12
CASSWGDTEAFF
>TRBV19|14
CASSIGTGNTEAFF
>TRBV10-3|13
CAISESALQPQHF
>TRBV19|17
CASSTDRTGGYTGELFF
>TRBV5-4|15
CASRQRPGTLYGYTF
>TRBV5-4|14
CASSPGVGTAGYTF
>TRBV9|13
CASSDGGASEQFF
>TRBV29-1|10
CSVAVTEAFF
>TRBV7-9|15
CASSLSRTGDQPQHF
>TRBV5-6|16
CASSSLTKTGHYGYTF
>TRBV5-5|15
CASSLALQSTYEQYF
>TRBV7-2|16
CASSLWAGGGDQPQHF
>TRBV4-3|15
CASSQDSGGGNTIYF
>TRBV27|13
CASTPGGGSEQFF
>TRBV2|14
CASSQTGFNEKLFF
>TRBV28|13
CASSYTVNTEAFF
>TRBV19|16
CASSIGQGALIYGYTF
>TRBV28|12
CASSFRVPEQYF
>TRBV27|15
CASSPARTARNTIYF
>TRBV6-2/TRBV6-3|11
CASSYSKGQYF
>TRBV11-2|17
CASQGFGPIYSGNTIYF
>TRBV30|13
CAWSPLGNTEAFF
>TRBV24-1|18
CATSELHGTVANTGELFF
>TRBV15|16
CATSSPRQGLRNEQFF
>TRBV5-1|15
CASSVGQGFKYEQYF
>TRBV4-3|15
CASSQGPRSGNTIYF
>TRBV4-1|18
CASSQVSSGVLGNEKLFF
>TRBV6-2/TRBV6-3|16
CASSYRGPRGNYGYTF
>TRBV4-2|13
CASSQSGTDTQYF
>TRBV7-5|15
CVRSLETSGEETQYF
>TRBV14|14
CASSNRHKNTEAFF
>TRBV6-5|13
CASRQGGTDTQYF
>TRBV4-1|14
CASSQPTGGTEAFF
>TRBV27|14
CASSLGASNYGYTF
>TRBV6-6|14
CASSFDRGTDTQYF
>TRBV6-1|15
CASSEGAGGPQPQHF
>TRBV6-2/TRBV6-3|15
CASSYSRQGGTEAFF
>TRBV4-1|16
CASSQVSAAVWTEAFF
>TRBV19|14
CASGYGQGATEAFF
>TRBV11-2|12
CASSLDRAEAFF
>TRBV18|13
CASSPDRDTEAFF
>TRBV7-2|15
CASSFSTGGSYEQYF
>TRBV4-3|15
CASSQTRTGYSEAFF